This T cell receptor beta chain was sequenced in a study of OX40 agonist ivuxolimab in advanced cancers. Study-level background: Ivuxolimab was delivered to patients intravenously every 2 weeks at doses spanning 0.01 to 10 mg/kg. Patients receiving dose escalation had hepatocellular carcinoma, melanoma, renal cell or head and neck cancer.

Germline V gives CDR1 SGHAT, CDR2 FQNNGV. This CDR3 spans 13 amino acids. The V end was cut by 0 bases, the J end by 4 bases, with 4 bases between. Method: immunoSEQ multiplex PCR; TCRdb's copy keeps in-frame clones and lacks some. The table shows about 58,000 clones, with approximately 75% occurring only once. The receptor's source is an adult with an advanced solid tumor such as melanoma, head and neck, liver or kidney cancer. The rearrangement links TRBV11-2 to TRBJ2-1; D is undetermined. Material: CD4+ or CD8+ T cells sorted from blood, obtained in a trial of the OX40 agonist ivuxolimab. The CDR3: CASSLERYNEQFF. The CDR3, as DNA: TGTGCCAGCAGCTTAGAGCGATACAATGAGCAGTTCTTC.